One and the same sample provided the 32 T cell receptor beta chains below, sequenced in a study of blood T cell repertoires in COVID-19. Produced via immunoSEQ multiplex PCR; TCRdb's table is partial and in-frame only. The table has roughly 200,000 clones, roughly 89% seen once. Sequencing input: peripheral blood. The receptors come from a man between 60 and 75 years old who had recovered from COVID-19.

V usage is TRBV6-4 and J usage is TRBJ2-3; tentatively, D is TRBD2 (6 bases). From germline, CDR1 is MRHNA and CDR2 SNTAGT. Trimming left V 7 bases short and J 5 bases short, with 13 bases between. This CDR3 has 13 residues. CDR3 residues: CASTGRDGDTQYF. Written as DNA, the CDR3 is TGTGCCAGCACTGGGCGGGACGGAGATACGCAGTATTTT.

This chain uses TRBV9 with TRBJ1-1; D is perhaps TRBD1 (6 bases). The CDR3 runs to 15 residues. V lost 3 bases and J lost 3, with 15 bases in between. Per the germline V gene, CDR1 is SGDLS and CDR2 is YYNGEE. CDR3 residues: CASSGGPGVYTEAFF. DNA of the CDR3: TGTGCCAGCAGCGGGGGCCCAGGGGTGTACACTGAAGCTTTCTTT. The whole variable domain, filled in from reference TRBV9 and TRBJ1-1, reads DSGVTQTPKHLITATGQRVTLRCSPRSGDLSVYWYQQSLDQGLQFLIQYYNGEERAKGNILERFSAQQFPDLHSELNLSSLELGDSALYFCASSGGPGVYTEAFFGQGTRLTVV.

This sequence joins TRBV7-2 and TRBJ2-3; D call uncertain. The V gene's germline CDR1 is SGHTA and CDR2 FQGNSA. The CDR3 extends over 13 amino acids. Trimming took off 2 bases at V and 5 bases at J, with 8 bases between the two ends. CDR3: CASSLTQEDTQYF. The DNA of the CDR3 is TGTGCCAGCAGCTTAACCCAGGAAGATACGCAGTATTTT.

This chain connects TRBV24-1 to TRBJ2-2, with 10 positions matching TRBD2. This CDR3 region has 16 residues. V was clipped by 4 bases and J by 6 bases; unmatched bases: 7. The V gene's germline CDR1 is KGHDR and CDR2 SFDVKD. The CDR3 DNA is TGTGCCACCAGTGACCCCAGCGGGAGGGCTTCCGGGGAGCTGTTTTTT. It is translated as CATSDPSGRASGELFF.

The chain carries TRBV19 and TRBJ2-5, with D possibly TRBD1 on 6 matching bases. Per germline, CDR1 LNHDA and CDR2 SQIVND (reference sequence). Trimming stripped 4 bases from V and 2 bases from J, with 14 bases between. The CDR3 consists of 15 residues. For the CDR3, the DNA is TGTGCCAGTAGTAGTTTCTGGGGGCTACAAGAGACCCAGTACTTC. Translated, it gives CASSSFWGLQETQYF.

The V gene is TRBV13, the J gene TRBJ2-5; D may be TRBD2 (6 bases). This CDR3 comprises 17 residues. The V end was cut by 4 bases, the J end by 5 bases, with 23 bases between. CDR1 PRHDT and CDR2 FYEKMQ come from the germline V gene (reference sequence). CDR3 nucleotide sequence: TGTGCCAGCAGCTCTATAGGGCGGGACCGTTATGTGGAGACCCAGTACTTC. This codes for CASSSIGRDRYVETQYF.

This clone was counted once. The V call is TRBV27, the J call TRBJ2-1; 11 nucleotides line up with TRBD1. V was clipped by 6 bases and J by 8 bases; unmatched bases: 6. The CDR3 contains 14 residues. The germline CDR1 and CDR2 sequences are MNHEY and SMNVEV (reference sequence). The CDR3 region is CASSRDRGIDEQFF. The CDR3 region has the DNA TGTGCCAGCAGCCGGGACAGGGGGATCGATGAGCAGTTCTTC.

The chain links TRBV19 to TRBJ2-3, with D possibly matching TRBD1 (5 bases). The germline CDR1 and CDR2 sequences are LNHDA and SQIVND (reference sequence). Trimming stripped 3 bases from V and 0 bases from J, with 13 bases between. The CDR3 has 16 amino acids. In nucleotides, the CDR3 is TGTGCCAGTAGTATGAACCCCAGGGTTAGCACAGATACGCAGTATTTT. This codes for CASSMNPRVSTDTQYF.

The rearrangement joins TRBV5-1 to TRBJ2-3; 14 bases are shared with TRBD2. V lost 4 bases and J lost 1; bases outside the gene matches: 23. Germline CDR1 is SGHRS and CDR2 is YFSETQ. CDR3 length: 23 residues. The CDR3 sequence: CASSPSGTSGSEVSYRGTDTQYF. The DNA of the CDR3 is TGCGCCAGCAGCCCTTCCGGGACTAGCGGGAGTGAAGTATCTTATCGAGGCACAGATACGCAGTATTTT.

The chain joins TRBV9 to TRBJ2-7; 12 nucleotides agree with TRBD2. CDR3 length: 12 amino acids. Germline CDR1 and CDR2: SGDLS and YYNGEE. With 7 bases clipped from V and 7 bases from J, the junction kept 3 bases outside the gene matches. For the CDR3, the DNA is TGTGCCAGCGGGACTAGCGGGCGAGAGCAGTACTTC. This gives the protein CASGTSGREQYF.

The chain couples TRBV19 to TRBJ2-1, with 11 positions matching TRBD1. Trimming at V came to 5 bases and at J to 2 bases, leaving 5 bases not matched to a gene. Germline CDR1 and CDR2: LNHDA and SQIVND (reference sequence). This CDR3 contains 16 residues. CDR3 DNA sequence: TGTGCCAGTAGTGCCGGGACAGGGGGTCCCTACAATGAGCAGTTCTTC. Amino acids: CASSAGTGGPYNEQFF.

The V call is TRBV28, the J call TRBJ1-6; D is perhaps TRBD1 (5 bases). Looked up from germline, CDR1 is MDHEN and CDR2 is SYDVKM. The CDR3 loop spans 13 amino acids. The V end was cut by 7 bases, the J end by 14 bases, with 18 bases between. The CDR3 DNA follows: TGTGCCAGCACTAGGGGCTTTCAAGATTCCCTCCACTTT. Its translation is CASTRGFQDSLHF.

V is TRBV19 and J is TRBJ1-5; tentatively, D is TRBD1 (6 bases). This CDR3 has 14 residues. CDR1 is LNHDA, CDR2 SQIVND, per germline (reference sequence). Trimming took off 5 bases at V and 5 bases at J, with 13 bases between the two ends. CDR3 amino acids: CASSVSGADQPQHF. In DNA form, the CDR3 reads TGTGCCAGTAGTGTATCAGGGGCTGATCAGCCCCAGCATTTT.

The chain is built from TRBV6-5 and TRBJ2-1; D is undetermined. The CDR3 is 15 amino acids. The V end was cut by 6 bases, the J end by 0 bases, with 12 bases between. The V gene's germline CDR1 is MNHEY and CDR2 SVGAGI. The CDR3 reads CASSQAPSSYNEQFF. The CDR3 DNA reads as TGTGCCAGCAGCCAGGCCCCGAGCTCCTACAATGAGCAGTTCTTC.

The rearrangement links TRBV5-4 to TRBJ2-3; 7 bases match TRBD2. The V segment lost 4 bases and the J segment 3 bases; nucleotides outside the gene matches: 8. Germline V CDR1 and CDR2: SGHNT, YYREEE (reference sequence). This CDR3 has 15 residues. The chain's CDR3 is CASSRGLGTTDTQYF. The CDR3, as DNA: TGTGCCAGCAGCCGCGGACTAGGGACTACAGATACGCAGTATTTT.

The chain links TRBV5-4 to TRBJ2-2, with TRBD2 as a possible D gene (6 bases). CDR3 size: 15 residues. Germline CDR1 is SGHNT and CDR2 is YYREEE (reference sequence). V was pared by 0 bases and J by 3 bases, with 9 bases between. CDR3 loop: CASSLAGRYTGELFF. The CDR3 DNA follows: TGTGCCAGCAGCTTGGCCGGGAGATACACCGGGGAGCTGTTTTTT.

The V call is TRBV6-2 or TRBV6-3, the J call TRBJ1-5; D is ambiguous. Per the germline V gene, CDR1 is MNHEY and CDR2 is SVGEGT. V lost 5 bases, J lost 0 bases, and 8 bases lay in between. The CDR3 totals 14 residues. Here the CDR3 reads CASSRRDSNQPQHF. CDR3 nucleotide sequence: TGTGCCAGCAGTAGAAGAGATAGCAATCAGCCCCAGCATTTT.

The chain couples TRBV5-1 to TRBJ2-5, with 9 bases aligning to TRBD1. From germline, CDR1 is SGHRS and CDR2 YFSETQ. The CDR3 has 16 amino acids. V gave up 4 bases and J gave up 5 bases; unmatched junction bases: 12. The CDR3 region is CASSPGTGRFFETQYF. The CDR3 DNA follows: TGCGCCAGCAGCCCGGGGACAGGGCGATTTTTCGAGACCCAGTACTTC. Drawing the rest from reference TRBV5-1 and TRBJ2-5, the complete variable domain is KAGVTQTPRYLIKTRGQQVTLSCSPISGHRSVSWYQQTPGQGLQFLFEYFSETQRNKGNFPGRFSGRQFSNSRSEMNVSTLELGDSALYLCASSPGTGRFFETQYFGPGTRLLVL.

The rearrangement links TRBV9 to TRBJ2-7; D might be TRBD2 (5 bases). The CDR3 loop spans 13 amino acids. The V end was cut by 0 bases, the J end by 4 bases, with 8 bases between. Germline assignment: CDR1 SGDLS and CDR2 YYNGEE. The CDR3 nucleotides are TGTGCCAGCAGCGTAGCTGGGAGATACGAGCAGTACTTC. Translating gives CASSVAGRYEQYF.

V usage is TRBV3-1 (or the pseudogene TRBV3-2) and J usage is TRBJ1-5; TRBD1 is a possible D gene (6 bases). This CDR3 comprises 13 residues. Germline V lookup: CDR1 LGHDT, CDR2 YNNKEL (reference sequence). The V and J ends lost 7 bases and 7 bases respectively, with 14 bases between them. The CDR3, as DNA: TGTGCCAGCACCCCAGGGGATGGCCAGCCCCAGCATTTT. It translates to CASTPGDGQPQHF.

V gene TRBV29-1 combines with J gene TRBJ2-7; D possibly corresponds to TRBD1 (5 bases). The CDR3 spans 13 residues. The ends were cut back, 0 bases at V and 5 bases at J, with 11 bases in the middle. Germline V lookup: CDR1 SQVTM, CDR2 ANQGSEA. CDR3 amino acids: CSVEDLVRDEQYF. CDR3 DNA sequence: TGCAGCGTTGAAGATCTGGTCAGGGACGAGCAGTACTTC.

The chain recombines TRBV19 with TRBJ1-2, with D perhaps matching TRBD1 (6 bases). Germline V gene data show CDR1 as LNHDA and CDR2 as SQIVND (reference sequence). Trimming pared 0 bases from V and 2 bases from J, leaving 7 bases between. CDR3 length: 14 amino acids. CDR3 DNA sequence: TGTGCCAGTAGTATAGACAGGGGCAACTATGGCTACACCTTC. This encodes CASSIDRGNYGYTF.

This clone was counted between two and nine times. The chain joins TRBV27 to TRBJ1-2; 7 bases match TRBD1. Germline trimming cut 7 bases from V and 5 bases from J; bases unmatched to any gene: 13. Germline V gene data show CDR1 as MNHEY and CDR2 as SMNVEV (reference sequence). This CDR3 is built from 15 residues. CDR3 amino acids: CASTPYGGQSYGYTF. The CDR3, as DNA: TGTGCCAGCACCCCTTACGGGGGACAGAGTTATGGCTACACCTTC.

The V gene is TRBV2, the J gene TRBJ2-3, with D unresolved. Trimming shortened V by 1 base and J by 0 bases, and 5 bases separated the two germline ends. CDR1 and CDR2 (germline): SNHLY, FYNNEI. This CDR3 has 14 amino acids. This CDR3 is CASSEGLSTDTQYF. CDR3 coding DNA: TGTGCCAGCAGTGAAGGTCTGAGCACAGATACGCAGTATTTT.

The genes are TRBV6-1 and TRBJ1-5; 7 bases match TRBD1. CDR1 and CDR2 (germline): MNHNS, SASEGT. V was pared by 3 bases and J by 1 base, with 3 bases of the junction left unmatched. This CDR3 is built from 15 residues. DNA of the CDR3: TGTGCCAGCAGTGATCAGGGACAGAGCAATCAGCCCCAGCATTTT. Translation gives CASSDQGQSNQPQHF.

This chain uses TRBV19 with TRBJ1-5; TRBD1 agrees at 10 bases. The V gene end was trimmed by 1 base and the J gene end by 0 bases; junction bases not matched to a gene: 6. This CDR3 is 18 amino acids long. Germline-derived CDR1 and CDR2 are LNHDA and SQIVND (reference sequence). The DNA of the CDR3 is TGTGCCAGTAGTATAGGGACAGGGGGAGCCTATAGCAATCAGCCCCAGCATTTT. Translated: CASSIGTGGAYSNQPQHF.

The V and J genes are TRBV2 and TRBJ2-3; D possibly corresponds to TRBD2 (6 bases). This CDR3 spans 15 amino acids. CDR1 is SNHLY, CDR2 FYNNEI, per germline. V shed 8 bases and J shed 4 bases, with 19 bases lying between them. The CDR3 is CASQSYSAGPDTQYF. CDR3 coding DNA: TGTGCCAGCCAGAGTTACTCGGCGGGGCCAGATACGCAGTATTTT.

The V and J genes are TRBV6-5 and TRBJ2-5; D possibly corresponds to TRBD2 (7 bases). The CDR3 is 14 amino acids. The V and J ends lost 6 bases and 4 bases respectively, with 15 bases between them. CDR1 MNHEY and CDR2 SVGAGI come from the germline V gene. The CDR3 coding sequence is TGTGCCAGCAGGATGGGGGGGGCGGGAGAGACCCAGTACTTC. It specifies CASRMGGAGETQYF.

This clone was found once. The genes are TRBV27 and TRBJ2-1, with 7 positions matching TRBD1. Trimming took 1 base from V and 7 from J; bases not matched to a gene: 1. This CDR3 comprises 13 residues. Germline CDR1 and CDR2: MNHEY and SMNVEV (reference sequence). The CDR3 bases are TGTGCCAGCAGTTTATTACAGGGGAATGAGCAGTTCTTC. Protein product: CASSLLQGNEQFF.

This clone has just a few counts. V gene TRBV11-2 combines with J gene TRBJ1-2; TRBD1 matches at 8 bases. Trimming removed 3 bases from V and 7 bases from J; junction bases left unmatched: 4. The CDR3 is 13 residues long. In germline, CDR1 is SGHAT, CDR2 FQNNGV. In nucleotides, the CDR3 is TGTGCCAGCAGCTTGCAGGGGGCTGGTGGCTACACCTTC. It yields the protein CASSLQGAGGYTF.

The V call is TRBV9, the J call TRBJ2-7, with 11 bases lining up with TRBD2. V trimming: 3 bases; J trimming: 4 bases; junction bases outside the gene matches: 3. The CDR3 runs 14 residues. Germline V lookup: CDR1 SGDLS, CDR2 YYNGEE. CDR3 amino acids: CASSEGTSGYEQYF. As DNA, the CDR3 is TGTGCCAGCAGCGAGGGGACTAGCGGATACGAGCAGTACTTC.

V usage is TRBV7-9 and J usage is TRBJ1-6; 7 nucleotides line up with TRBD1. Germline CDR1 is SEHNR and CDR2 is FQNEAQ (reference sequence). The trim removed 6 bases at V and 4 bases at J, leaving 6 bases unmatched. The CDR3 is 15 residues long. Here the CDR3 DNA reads TGTGCCAGCAGAATAGGGGGACAGTATAATTCACCCCTCCACTTT. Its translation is CASRIGGQYNSPLHF.